This is a list of T cell receptor beta chains from one sample in a study of T cell repertoires in cytomegalovirus infection. TCRdb re-called the reads through MiXCR, storing one row per CDR3 protein. The sample consists of fewer than 200,000 distinct CDR3 sequences, 13% to 15% of them appearing once. The sequenced material came from PBMCs. All receptors derive from a human donor in good health (CMV status not recorded). Some clones in this sample may be carry-over from other donors' samples. Both conserved end residues are trimmed from each CDR3.

TRBV6-4 ASSDQAGGHYGYT
TRBV14 ASSQSVTYEQY
TRBV20-1 SARLTGTETYEQY
TRBV12-3/TRBV12-4 ASSFGLANAGELF
TRBV7-9 ASAGQGPNTEAF
TRBV7-2 ASSFGPAHGSGNTIY
TRBV2 ASPGGRDYSPLH
TRBV7-8 ASSLAHENEQF
TRBV15 ATSIRNQPQH
TRBV27 ASSLRARGDPSYGYT
TRBV7-2 ASSLAAREREQY
TRBV5-1 ASSRQYTGELF
TRBV7-8 ASSLGVYYNSPLH
TRBV19 ASSTDFRGANVLT
TRBV11-2 ASSPGTGGWDEQF
TRBV29-1 SVDSLATGELF
TRBV14 ASSPLAGGWYRKETQY
TRBV5-4 AIQGRLDTQY
TRBV4-1 ASSQEGSSYEQY
TRBV5-1 ASSPGTRGNETQY
TRBV6-1 ASSRGAGGAVDTQY
TRBV12-3/TRBV12-4 ASRGSQAQY
TRBV18 ASSPPRQPYEQY
TRBV7-2 ASSSYRDRGRTGELF
TRBV5-1 ASSLWGYEQY
TRBV5-6 ASSLLKGGETQY
TRBV11-2 ASSQGLAGVNYEQY
TRBV7-3 ASSLKGREKDTQY
TRBV28 ASSPPPGYSNQPQH
TRBV7-2 ASSSMETQY
TRBV29-1 SVEVQGGQPQH